The 20 T cell receptor beta chains listed next were all sequenced from one sample in a study of beta chain features in type 1 diabetes. Findings and caveats of the study: When Type 1 diabetes patients were examined, their TCRB CDR3s proved moderately but significantly shorter in all four CD4+ subsets.

Expressed TCRB transcripts were sequenced after all isolated RNA was converted to cDNA. Some clones are missing from TCRdb's copy, which holds only in-frame ones; the method was immunoSEQ multiplex PCR. The sample has around 690,000 clones, over 10% seen once. These receptors lack a known antigen. The material sequenced was naive CD4+ T cells from blood. The receptors stem from a young man with type 1 diabetes.

A few counts support this clone. This chain uses TRBV10-3 with TRBJ2-7, with 7 bases identical to TRBD1. With V trimmed by 3 bases and J by 7 bases, 6 bases remained unmatched. CDR3 length: 13 amino acids. In germline, CDR1 is ENHRY, CDR2 SYGVKD. The CDR3 here is CAISDKGAGEQYF. DNA of the CDR3: TGTGCCATCAGTGATAAGGGGGCGGGTGAGCAGTACTTC.

The gene calls are TRBV2 and TRBJ1-5; D is undetermined. Trimming took off 6 bases at V and 3 bases at J, with 9 bases between the two ends. Looked up from germline, CDR1 is SNHLY and CDR2 is FYNNEI. This CDR3 comprises 13 residues. CDR3 region: CASRNRLNQPQHF. In DNA, the CDR3 is TGTGCCAGCAGAAATAGGCTCAATCAGCCCCAGCATTTT. The full variable domain, in which reference TRBV2 and TRBJ1-5 provide the parts outside the CDR3, is EPEVTQTPSHQVTQMGQEVILRCVPISNHLYFYWYRQILGQKVEFLVSFYNNEISEKSEIFDDQFSVERPDGSNFTLKIRSTKLEDSAMYFCASRNRLNQPQHFGDGTRLSIL.

This clone has more than one count but fewer than ten. Other DNA sequences of this sample code for an identical CDR3. This chain connects TRBV6-1 to TRBJ2-6, with D uncertain. V dropped 7 bases and J dropped 0 bases, with 4 bases sitting between them. The CDR3 is made up of 13 amino acids. The germline V gene has CDR1 MNHNS and CDR2 SASEGT. In DNA form, the CDR3 reads TGTGCCAGCACTCTCTCTGGGGCCAACGTCCTGACTTTC. Translation gives CASTLSGANVLTF.

This clone was observed a handful of times. The chain recombines TRBV27 with TRBJ2-3, with D uncertain. This CDR3 has 16 residues. V lost 6 bases to trimming and J lost 1 base, with 17 bases between them. CDR1 and CDR2 from the germline V gene are MNHEY and SMNVEV (reference sequence). The CDR3 DNA reads as TGTGCCAGCAGCCCTGTGGGAAATTGGCGCACAGATACGCAGTATTTT. Residues: CASSPVGNWRTDTQYF.

This chain joins TRBV20-1 and TRBJ1-2; D gene ambiguous. This CDR3 has 11 residues. Deletions cut 3 bases from V and 7 bases from J, with 9 bases between. The germline CDR1 and CDR2 sequences are DFQATT and SNEGSKA (reference sequence). CDR3 residues: CSARREFGYTF. The CDR3 DNA reads TGCAGTGCTAGGAGGGAATTTGGCTACACCTTC.

The V gene is TRBV15, the J gene TRBJ1-2, with D possibly TRBD1 on 6 matching bases. The V and J ends lost 4 bases and 7 bases respectively, with 16 bases between them. The CDR3 has 14 amino acids. Germline CDR1 and CDR2: LNHNV and YYDKDF (reference sequence). This CDR3 reads CATSTNRALIGYTF. CDR3 sequence (DNA): TGTGCCACCAGCACCAACAGGGCTTTGATTGGCTACACCTTC.

This clone was picked up a small number of times. The rearrangement links TRBV30 to TRBJ2-1; 9 nucleotides line up with TRBD1. This CDR3 spans 16 amino acids. Germline CDR1 reads GTSNPN; CDR2 reads SVGIG (reference sequence). J lost 4 bases, V lost 3 bases, and 10 bases had no gene match. This CDR3 is CAWRTDRGQQYNEQFF. Here the CDR3 DNA reads TGTGCCTGGAGGACGGACAGGGGCCAGCAATACAATGAGCAGTTCTTC.

The chain employs TRBV19 and TRBJ2-1, with 7 bases aligning to TRBD2. Germline assignment: CDR1 LNHDA and CDR2 SQIVND (reference sequence). The CDR3 has 17 residues. J lost 3 bases, V lost 4 bases, and 12 bases had no gene match. As DNA, the CDR3 is TGTGCCAGTAGTACTCGGGGAGCGGGGAACCTCTACAATGAGCAGTTCTTC. Its translation is CASSTRGAGNLYNEQFF.

This clone has a handful of counts. The V and J genes are TRBV5-4 and TRBJ2-5, with 12 bases identical to TRBD2. The CDR3 is made up of 16 amino acids. Germline V CDR1 and CDR2: SGHNT, YYREEE (reference sequence). Germline trimming cut 4 bases from V and 1 base from J; bases unmatched to any gene: 5. CDR3 amino acids: CASSKGLAGSQETQYF. In DNA form, the CDR3 reads TGTGCCAGCAGCAAAGGACTAGCGGGATCCCAAGAGACCCAGTACTTC.

This clone was seen a handful of times. The chain has TRBV20-1 and TRBJ1-2, with D hard to call. V lost 4 bases, J lost 6 bases, and 9 bases lay in between. CDR3 length: 11 residues. Germline CDR1 and CDR2: DFQATT and SNEGSKA (reference sequence). Here the CDR3 DNA reads TGCAGTGCTACCCACCAAGATGGCTACACCTTC. This translates into CSATHQDGYTF.

This rearrangement joins TRBV7-8 to TRBJ2-3, with D tentatively TRBD1 (6 bases). Germline assignment: CDR1 SGHVS and CDR2 FQNEAQ. With 5 bases removed from V and 0 bases from J, the gap between germline ends came to 18 bases. CDR3 length equals 17 residues. The CDR3 nucleotides read TGTGCCAGCAGCCCTCGTCCTACAGGGATTAGCACAGATACGCAGTATTTT. Amino acids: CASSPRPTGISTDTQYF.

This clone appeared a few times. This chain joins TRBV30 and TRBJ2-3, with TRBD2 matching over 8 bases. The germline gives CDR1 GTSNPN, CDR2 SVGIG (reference sequence). Losses at the gene ends were 2 bases for V and 2 bases for J; bases not matched to a gene: 3. The CDR3 loop spans 14 amino acids. The CDR3 is CAWSTGGDTDTQYF. The CDR3 nucleotides are TGTGCCTGGAGTACCGGGGGGGACACAGATACGCAGTATTTT.

The V gene is TRBV7-2, the J gene TRBJ2-7; TRBD1 agrees at 7 bases. The V gene's germline CDR1 is SGHTA and CDR2 FQGNSA. This CDR3 spans 14 amino acids. Unmatched junction bases numbered 6, after V lost 3 bases and J lost 4 bases. This CDR3 is CASSLTGTSYEQYF. CDR3 nucleotide sequence: TGTGCCAGCAGCTTGACAGGGACATCTTACGAGCAGTACTTC.

This sequence joins TRBV7-9 and TRBJ2-5; D is possibly TRBD1 (5 bases). V lost 5 bases and J lost 5, with 21 bases in between. There are 16 residues in the CDR3. The V gene's germline CDR1 is SEHNR and CDR2 FQNEAQ (reference sequence). The CDR3 DNA sequence: TGTGCCAGCAGCCCCGGACAAGCACGGGCTGGGGAGACCCAGTACTTC. This codes for CASSPGQARAGETQYF. Combining the CDR3 with reference TRBV7-9 and TRBJ2-5 gives the whole variable domain DTGVSQNPRHKITKRGQNVTFRCDPISEHNRLYWYRQTLGQGPEFLTYFQNEAQLEKSRLLSDRFSAERPKGSFSTLEIQRTEQGDSAMYLCASSPGQARAGETQYFGPGTRLLVL.

The chain is built from TRBV6-6 and TRBJ1-6; 12 bases map to TRBD1. This CDR3 is built from 14 residues. Germline V gives CDR1 MNHNY, CDR2 SVGAGI (reference sequence). With V trimmed by 4 bases and J by 10 bases, 2 bases remained unmatched. The CDR3 region has the DNA TGTGCCAGCAGTTCCGGGACAGGGGGCTCACCCCTCCACTTT. This encodes CASSSGTGGSPLHF.

The genes are TRBV7-9 and TRBJ1-1; 7 nucleotides agree with TRBD1. Per the germline V gene, CDR1 is SEHNR and CDR2 is FQNEAQ (reference sequence). V dropped 2 bases and J dropped 1; count of bases not matched to a gene: 4. This CDR3 region has 15 residues. The CDR3 sequence is CASSLTGAPNTEAFF. The CDR3 DNA follows: TGTGCCAGCAGCTTAACAGGGGCCCCGAACACTGAAGCTTTCTTT.

The chain carries TRBV25-1 and TRBJ1-6; D is perhaps TRBD1 (6 bases). CDR3 length: 15 residues. Trimming removed 0 bases from V and 10 bases from J, with 13 bases in between. Germline lookup yields CDR1 MGHDK and CDR2 SYGVNS. The CDR3 here is CASSEYRGVGSPLHF. CDR3 nucleotide sequence: TGTGCCAGCAGTGAATACAGGGGAGTTGGCTCACCCCTCCACTTT.

This clone has more than one count but fewer than ten. The rearrangement links TRBV5-1 to TRBJ2-1; 7 bases line up with TRBD1. CDR1 is SGHRS, CDR2 YFSETQ, per germline. The CDR3 length is 15 residues. Trimming took 3 bases from V and 4 from J; bases not matched to a gene: 7. The CDR3 coding sequence is TGCGCCAGCAGCTCCCCGGGACAGTCGTACAATGAGCAGTTCTTC. It specifies CASSSPGQSYNEQFF.

The sample holds a few counts of this clone. CDR3 region: CASKLDGTDTQYF. CDR3 bases: TGTGCCAGCAAGTTAGATGGCACAGATACGCAGTATTTT. The chain joins TRBV6-5 to TRBJ2-3; no definite D call. Trimming removed 7 bases at V and 1 base at J, with 9 bases between. The germline V gene has CDR1 MNHEY and CDR2 SVGAGI. The CDR3 has 13 residues.

This clone was recorded a few times. The chain carries TRBV5-6 and TRBJ1-4; no definite D call. CDR3 size: 14 residues. The V and J ends lost 7 bases and 0 bases respectively, with 10 bases between them. Germline V gene lookup returns CDR1 SGHDT and CDR2 YYEEEE. The CDR3 loop reads CASGPSTTNEKLFF. DNA for the CDR3: TGTGCCAGCGGTCCTTCTACAACTAATGAAAAACTGTTTTTT.